This T cell receptor (beta chain) is drawn from a study of T cells in Graves' hyperthyroidism and ophthalmopathy. This clonotype was picked up many times. RNA transcripts provided the source from which TCR beta CDR3 regions were amplified. HTBI primers were employed in a first-round RT-PCR of the TCR CDR3. Using its own MiXCR run on the multiplex PCR reads, TCRdb lists one record per CDR3 protein. This table holds 450,000 to 650,000 distinct CDR3 sequences, 17% found once. Sequencing used blood. The TCR sequence derives from a woman in her late teens or twenties with Graves' ophthalmopathy.

CDR3 nucleotide sequence: TGTGCCAGCAGCCTCACCTTCACAGATACGCAGTATTTT. It encodes CASSLTFTDTQYF. The chain recombines TRBV27 with TRBJ2-3; D is ambiguous. The CDR3 spans 13 residues. The ends were cut back, 6 bases at V and 2 bases at J, with 9 bases in the middle. The germline V gene has CDR1 MNHEY and CDR2 SMNVEV (reference sequence).